This T cell receptor (beta chain) emerged from a study of OX40 agonist ivuxolimab in advanced cancers. Study-level points and caveats: Certain nonresponding patients likewise had low normalized T-cell clonal expansion.

This clone appeared a few times. Its antigen remains unidentified. TCRdb's table, derived via immunoSEQ multiplex PCR, lists solely in-frame clones and lacks some. The data show tens of thousands of clones, just under 85% seen once. The sequences come from CD4+ or CD8+ T cells sorted from blood, collected in a trial of the OX40 agonist ivuxolimab. This clonotype was sampled from an adult with an advanced solid tumor such as melanoma, head and neck, liver or kidney cancer.

The CDR3 bases are TGTGCCAGCAGCGTAGAGGACCTCCCGGTAGAGACCCAGTACTTC. This encodes CASSVEDLPVETQYF. The rearrangement links TRBV9 to TRBJ2-5; no clear D gene. The germline V gene encodes CDR1 SGDLS and CDR2 YYNGEE. V was pared by 0 bases and J by 4 bases, with 13 bases between. The CDR3 consists of 15 residues.